The 25 T cell receptor beta chains below come from one sample, sequenced in a study of cytomegalovirus exposure and HLA in healthy donors. Primers for the PCR totalled 60 Vbeta and 13 Jbeta. The method was immunoSEQ multiplex PCR; TCRdb's version includes in-frame clones alone and lacks a portion of them. The table shows over 100,000 clones, with 83% occurring only once. Sequencing input: PBMCs. These receptors were obtained from a man aged 35 to 55 in good health and CMV-seronegative.

CDR3 DNA: TGTGCCAGCAGCCTGGGACAGATGAACACTGAAGCTTTCTTT. Translating it yields CASSLGQMNTEAFF. The chain uses TRBV13 and TRBJ1-1, with TRBD1 matching 7 bases. Germline values: CDR1 PRHDT, CDR2 FYEKMQ (reference sequence). J lost 0 bases, V lost 5 bases, and 3 bases had no gene match. The length of the CDR3 is 14 residues.

The chain combines TRBV4-1 with TRBJ2-3, with TRBD2 matching 14 bases. Germline lookup yields CDR1 MGHRA and CDR2 YSYEKL. V dropped 4 bases and J dropped 3; count of bases not matched to a gene: 3. The CDR3 length is 16 residues. Here the CDR3 DNA reads TGCGCCAGCAGCCGAGGACTAGCGGGGGGAACAGATACGCAGTATTTT. Its protein is CASSRGLAGGTDTQYF.

This chain connects TRBV10-3 to TRBJ1-5; 9 nucleotides agree with TRBD1. J gave up 7 bases and V 4 bases, and 5 bases lay outside the gene matches. CDR3 length: 14 residues. Germline V lookup: CDR1 ENHRY, CDR2 SYGVKD. CDR3 DNA sequence: TGTGCCATCAGTGCGGGGACAGGGTGGCAGCCCCAGCATTTT. This translates into CAISAGTGWQPQHF.

The chain couples TRBV19 to TRBJ2-3; no reliable D call. Germline V CDR1 and CDR2: LNHDA, SQIVND (reference sequence). The CDR3 is made up of 13 amino acids. Trimming left V 1 base short and J 3 bases short, with 5 bases between. Written as DNA, the CDR3 is TGTGCCAGTAGTATAGTTCAGACAGATACGCAGTATTTT. Encoded protein: CASSIVQTDTQYF.

This chain links TRBV18 with TRBJ1-3; 10 bases are shared with TRBD1. Germline trimming cut 0 bases from V and 2 bases from J; bases unmatched to any gene: 10. CDR1 is KGHSH and CDR2 is LQKENI in the germline V gene. This CDR3 has 19 amino acids. The chain's CDR3 is CASSPPGSLGQGPGNTIYF. As DNA, the CDR3 is TGTGCCAGCTCACCACCGGGTAGCTTGGGACAGGGGCCTGGAAACACCATATATTTT.

This clone was found a few times. The gene calls are TRBV20-1 and TRBJ1-2, with D tentatively TRBD1 (6 bases). The CDR3 is made up of 9 amino acids. V gave up 6 bases and J gave up 8 bases, with 7 bases separating them. Germline CDR1 reads DFQATT; CDR2 reads SNEGSKA (reference sequence). Here the CDR3 reads CSARGGYTF. The CDR3 DNA is TGCAGTGCCAGGGGCGGCTACACCTTC.

The V and J genes are TRBV19 and TRBJ1-1, with D unclear. The germline V gene encodes CDR1 LNHDA and CDR2 SQIVND (reference sequence). The V gene lost 5 bases and the J gene lost 4 bases, with 8 bases spanning the gap. The CDR3 runs to 12 residues. Here the CDR3 reads CASSGSGTEAFF. The DNA of the CDR3 is TGTGCCAGTAGTGGATCGGGCACTGAAGCTTTCTTT.

This chain uses TRBV10-3 with TRBJ2-3, with D maybe TRBD2 (6 bases). Germline V CDR1 and CDR2: ENHRY, SYGVKD. CDR3 length equals 16 residues. V dropped 1 base and J dropped 2 bases, with 13 bases sitting between them. CDR3 bases: TGTGCCATCAGTGAGTACGCGCGGGGTCTCACAGATACGCAGTATTTT. Residues: CAISEYARGLTDTQYF.

The chain joins TRBV5-4 to TRBJ1-1; 8 nucleotides match TRBD1. The CDR3 has 15 amino acids. With V trimmed by 4 bases and J by 5 bases, 10 bases remained unmatched. Germline lookup yields CDR1 SGHNT and CDR2 YYREEE (reference sequence). CDR3 sequence reads: CASSTQQGVGTEAFF. CDR3 bases: TGTGCCAGCAGCACCCAACAGGGGGTCGGGACTGAAGCTTTCTTT.

The rearrangement links TRBV5-1 to TRBJ1-6; 10 positions match TRBD1. This CDR3 spans 16 amino acids. Germline V gives CDR1 SGHRS, CDR2 YFSETQ. Losses at the gene ends were 5 bases for V and 5 bases for J; bases not matched to a gene: 7. CDR3 DNA: TGCGCCAGCAGAAGAGGGACAGGGGAGGATAATTCACCCCTCCACTTT. Its translation is CASRRGTGEDNSPLHF. Filled out from reference TRBV5-1 and TRBJ1-6, the complete variable domain reads KAGVTQTPRYLIKTRGQQVTLSCSPISGHRSVSWYQQTPGQGLQFLFEYFSETQRNKGNFPGRFSGRQFSNSRSEMNVSTLELGDSALYLCASRRGTGEDNSPLHFGNGTRLTVT.

The V call is TRBV10-3, the J call TRBJ2-2, with 10 positions matching TRBD1. This CDR3 is 16 amino acids long. V dropped 0 bases and J dropped 7; count of bases not matched to a gene: 5. CDR1 and CDR2 (germline): ENHRY, SYGVKD. The CDR3 DNA reads TGTGCCATCAGTGAGTCGGGGACAGGGGCCGGCGGGGAGCTGTTTTTT. Translation gives CAISESGTGAGGELFF.

This sequence joins TRBV4-3 and TRBJ2-1, with 10 bases that match TRBD1. V lost 2 bases, J lost 5 bases, and 6 bases stayed unmatched. The germline V gene encodes CDR1 LGHNA and CDR2 YSLEER. The CDR3 extends over 16 amino acids. CDR3 nucleotide sequence: TGCGCCAGCAGCCAACTGGGGACAGGGGAGGACAATGAGCAGTTCTTC. It is translated as CASSQLGTGEDNEQFF.

The V gene is TRBV11-2, the J gene TRBJ1-1; 10 nucleotides align to TRBD1. The germline V gene has CDR1 SGHAT and CDR2 FQNNGV. The CDR3 is made up of 14 amino acids. Trimming removed 5 bases from V and 10 bases from J; junction bases left unmatched: 10. CDR3 residues: CASSRDRGFRGAFF. As DNA, the CDR3 is TGTGCCAGCAGCAGGGACAGGGGTTTCCGGGGAGCTTTCTTT. The entire variable domain, with the rest obtained from reference TRBV11-2 and TRBJ1-1, is as follows: EAGVAQSPRYKIIEKRQSVAFWCNPISGHATLYWYQQILGQGPKLLIQFQNNGVVDDSQLPKDRFSAERLKGVDSTLKIQPAKLEDSAVYLCASSRDRGFRGAFFGQGTRLTVV.

The chain joins TRBV6-5 to TRBJ2-2; D gene uncertain. Germline V gene lookup returns CDR1 MNHEY and CDR2 SVGAGI. V lost 5 bases and J 5 bases, leaving 9 bases between the germline ends. This CDR3 contains 13 residues. CDR3: CASSVDFTGELFF. In nucleotides, the CDR3 is TGTGCCAGCAGTGTAGATTTTACCGGGGAGCTGTTTTTT.

The chain has TRBV10-1 and TRBJ1-6; 7 bases are a match to TRBD1. The CDR3 is 15 residues long. The germline V gene has CDR1 WNHNN and CDR2 SYGVQD (reference sequence). J was trimmed by 3 bases and V by 11 bases; bases with no gene match: 10. DNA for the CDR3: TGCGCCGGAGCCCGGGACAGTGACTATAATTCACCCCTCCACTTT. Translating it yields CAGARDSDYNSPLHF.

The chain employs TRBV20-1 and TRBJ1-2; D uncertain. The CDR3 runs to 11 residues. CDR1 and CDR2 (germline): DFQATT, SNEGSKA (reference sequence). Trimming removed 2 bases from V and 4 bases from J, with 5 bases in between. The DNA of the CDR3 is TGCAGTGCTAGACAGGCCTATGGCTACACCTTC. This translates into CSARQAYGYTF.

This chain connects TRBV10-3 to TRBJ1-4, with 7 bases that match TRBD1. The junction had 4 bases not matched to a gene; V was cut back by 2 bases and J by 7 bases. The CDR3 has 14 residues. Germline V CDR1 and CDR2: ENHRY, SYGVKD. The chain's CDR3 is CAISEGQAGEKLFF. CDR3 coding DNA: TGTGCCATCAGTGAGGGACAGGCAGGTGAAAAACTGTTTTTT.

The CDR3 nucleotides read TGTGCCAGCAGCTTATCCCTACTACTAGCGGGGGGCGGCACCGGGGAGCTGTTTTTT. Translation: CASSLSLLLAGGGTGELFF. This chain links TRBV7-6 with TRBJ2-2; TRBD2 matches 12 bases. J gave up 4 bases and V 2 bases, and 11 bases lay outside the gene matches. The germline V gene encodes CDR1 SGHVS and CDR2 FNYEAQ. This CDR3 contains 19 residues. Supplemented by reference TRBV7-6 and TRBJ2-2, the full variable domain reads GAGVSQSPRYKVTKRGQDVALRCDPISGHVSLYWYRQALGQGPEFLTYFNYEAQQDKSGLPNDRFSAERPEGSISTLTIQRTEQRDSAMYRCASSLSLLLAGGGTGELFFGEGSRLTVL.

As for this clone: Other DNA variants within this sample encode the same CDR3. V usage is TRBV27 and J usage is TRBJ1-2, with 9 bases identical to TRBD1. This CDR3 is built from 12 residues. J was trimmed by 7 bases and V by 5 bases; bases with no gene match: 2. CDR1 is MNHEY, CDR2 SMNVEV, per germline (reference sequence). The CDR3 protein is CASSLTGGGYTF. In DNA, the CDR3 is TGTGCCAGCAGTCTGACAGGGGGTGGCTACACCTTC.

The chain employs TRBV7-9 and TRBJ2-7; D perhaps matches TRBD1 (6 bases). Germline V gives CDR1 SEHNR, CDR2 FQNEAQ (reference sequence). V lost 7 bases to trimming and J lost 3 bases, with 10 bases between them. The CDR3 has 12 amino acids. CDR3 in DNA: TGTGCCAGCAAAAGGGGGTTCTACGAGCAGTACTTC. It yields the protein CASKRGFYEQYF.

V is TRBV19 and J is TRBJ2-7; 9 bases line up with TRBD1. V dropped 5 bases and J dropped 2; count of bases not matched to a gene: 4. The CDR3 totals 14 residues. The V gene's germline CDR1 is LNHDA and CDR2 SQIVND (reference sequence). CDR3 region: CASSGDRDTYEQYF. Here the CDR3 DNA reads TGTGCCAGTAGTGGGGACAGGGATACCTACGAGCAGTACTTC.

The chain recombines TRBV6-5 with TRBJ1-1, with D hard to call. V was trimmed by 6 bases and J by 0 bases, leaving 14 bases between them. Germline loops: CDR1 MNHEY, CDR2 SVGAGI. The CDR3 loop spans 15 amino acids. The CDR3 spells CASRQRQAMNTEAFF. The CDR3 nucleotides read TGTGCCAGCAGGCAAAGGCAGGCTATGAACACTGAAGCTTTCTTT.

The gene calls are TRBV29-1 and TRBJ2-7; TRBD1 is a possible D gene (5 bases). Germline V CDR1 and CDR2: SQVTM, ANQGSEA. CDR3 length equals 13 residues. V was shortened by 6 bases and J by 0 bases, with 12 bases between the two germline ends. The CDR3 protein is CSVRRVSSYEQYF. CDR3 coding DNA: TGCAGCGTCCGCAGGGTGAGCTCCTACGAGCAGTACTTC.

The chain employs TRBV27 and TRBJ2-7; 11 bases are shared with TRBD2. Germline V gene sequence: CDR1 MNHEY, CDR2 SMNVEV (reference sequence). CDR3 length: 16 amino acids. The ends lost 5 bases at V and 1 base at J; junction bases unmatched: 7. The CDR3 DNA sequence: TGTGCCAGCAGTCCCGGGGGACTAGCGGTGTCCTACGAGCAGTACTTC. Protein sequence: CASSPGGLAVSYEQYF.

A few counts support this clone. The chain employs TRBV7-2 and TRBJ2-7, with 8 bases matching TRBD1. The ends lost 1 base at V and 1 base at J; junction bases unmatched: 9. The CDR3 covers 17 residues. Germline CDR1 reads SGHTA; CDR2 reads FQGNSA. The CDR3 region has the DNA TGTGCCAGCAGCTTAGTTCGGTCCGGGACAGGTTCCTACGAGCAGTACTTC. It yields the protein CASSLVRSGTGSYEQYF.